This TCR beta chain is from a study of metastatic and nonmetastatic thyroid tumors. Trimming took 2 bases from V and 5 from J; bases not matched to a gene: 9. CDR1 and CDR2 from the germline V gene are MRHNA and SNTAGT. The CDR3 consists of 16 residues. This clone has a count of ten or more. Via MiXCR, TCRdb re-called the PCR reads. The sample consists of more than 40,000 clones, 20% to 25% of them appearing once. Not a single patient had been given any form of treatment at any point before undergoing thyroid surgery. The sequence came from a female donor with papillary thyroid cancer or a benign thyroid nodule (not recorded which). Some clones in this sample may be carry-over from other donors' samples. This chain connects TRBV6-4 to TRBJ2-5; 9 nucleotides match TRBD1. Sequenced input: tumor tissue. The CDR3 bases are TGTGCCAGCAGTGACCCTTCCAGGGACAGGGTTGAGACCCAGTACTTC. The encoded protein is CASSDPSRDRVETQYF.